A single sample gave rise to the 7 T cell receptor beta chains below, sequenced in a study of T cells after yellow fever vaccination. MiXCR, applied by TCRdb to the 5' RACE reads, yields one record per CDR3 protein. The repertoire has 30,000 or so distinct CDR3 sequences, approximately 6% of them found once; the top ten carry 25%. Source: PBMCs, either bulk or a sorted T-cell subset (CD4+, CD8+, memory, or dextramer-sorted; not recorded which), taken on the day of the yellow fever booster vaccination. The receptors were sampled from a man aged 30 to 45 who received the YFV17D yellow fever vaccine.

Ten or more counts support this clonotype. The chain couples TRBV2 to TRBJ1-5; D is undetermined. CDR1 is SNHLY, CDR2 FYNNEI, per germline. CDR3 length equals 12 residues. With 6 bases removed from V and 3 bases from J, the gap between germline ends came to 6 bases. In DNA form, the CDR3 reads TGTGCCAGCAGCCCTGTCAATCAGCCCCAGCATTTT. This codes for CASSPVNQPQHF.

Many counts were recorded for this clonotype. The rearrangement joins TRBV29-1 to TRBJ1-5; TRBD1 matches 7 bases. Germline V lookup: CDR1 SQVTM, CDR2 ANQGSEA. Trimming took 6 bases from V and 1 from J; bases not matched to a gene: 0. The CDR3 sequence is 12 residues long. The CDR3 region has the DNA TGCAGCGTAGGGGGCAGCAATCAGCCCCAGCATTTT. It codes for CSVGGSNQPQHF.

The genes are TRBV20-1 and TRBJ2-1; 11 bases align to TRBD2. V was pared by 1 base and J by 10 bases, with 6 bases of the junction left unmatched. The germline V gene has CDR1 DFQATT and CDR2 SNEGSKA (reference sequence). The CDR3 consists of 14 residues. The CDR3 sequence is CSARVAGGPVEQFF. DNA of the CDR3: TGCAGTGCTAGAGTAGCGGGAGGGCCGGTAGAGCAGTTCTTC.

This clonotype was counted many times. CDR3 in amino acids: CASSYSSTASHQPQHF. CDR3 nucleotide sequence: TGTGCCAGCAGTTACTCGTCAACCGCCAGCCATCAGCCCCAGCATTTT. The chain employs TRBV6-5 and TRBJ1-5, with D unclear. V dropped 0 bases and J dropped 5 bases, with 14 bases sitting between them. This CDR3 contains 16 residues. Looked up from germline, CDR1 is MNHEY and CDR2 is SVGAGI.

This clonotype was observed at least ten times. V gene TRBV5-1 combines with J gene TRBJ2-1; tentative D call: TRBD2 (6 bases). V was pared by 1 base and J by 0 bases, with 17 bases between. The CDR3 spans 18 residues. Germline assignment: CDR1 SGHRS and CDR2 YFSETQ. The CDR3 coding sequence is TGCGCCAGCAGCTTGAATCCCACTAGCAGGCGCTCCTACAATGAGCAGTTCTTC. Translated, it gives CASSLNPTSRRSYNEQFF.

In this sample, this clonotype turned up many times. The chain recombines TRBV27 with TRBJ1-6; no clear D. The V gene lost 5 bases and the J gene lost 9 bases, with 11 bases spanning the gap. The CDR3 spans 13 residues. Per the germline V gene, CDR1 is MNHEY and CDR2 is SMNVEV (reference sequence). DNA for the CDR3: TGTGCCAGCAGTCTAGGGAGGAGTTCACCCCTCCACTTT. Encoded protein: CASSLGRSSPLHF.

This clonotype was found a few times. This rearrangement joins TRBV5-5 to TRBJ2-7; D is undetermined. Germline-derived CDR1 and CDR2 are SGHKS and YYEKEE (reference sequence). There are 13 residues in the CDR3. V lost 0 bases and J lost 1, with 5 bases in between. CDR3: CASSLVHSYEQYF. Written as DNA, the CDR3 is TGTGCCAGCAGCTTGGTTCATTCCTACGAGCAGTACTTC.